This TCR beta chain was identified in a study of blood T cell repertoires in COVID-19. Assay: immunoSEQ multiplex PCR; the TCRdb copy retains only in-frame clones and omits some. This table has tens of thousands of clones, about 92% appearing once. The CDR3 runs 15 residues. The V gene's germline CDR1 is PRHDT and CDR2 FYEKMQ (reference sequence). The trim removed 4 bases at V and 4 bases at J, leaving 7 bases unmatched. This sequence originates from a man between 60 and 75 years old with acute or convalescent COVID-19. Sequenced material: peripheral blood. The chain couples TRBV13 to TRBJ1-5, with TRBD1 matching over 7 bases. CDR3 DNA sequence: TGTGCCAGCAGCTCCTCGGGACAGCAGAATCAGCCCCAGCATTTT. Translating gives CASSSSGQQNQPQHF.